These 18 T cell receptor beta chains came from one sample sequenced in a study of tumor and adjacent non-tumor tissue in lung cancer. This sample's RNA came from whole unsorted tissue. Distant lung tissue was collected more than 3 cm away from the tumor edge. A modified ARM-PCR protocol with three rounds of nested PCR amplified TCRbeta. Via MiXCR, TCRdb re-called the multiplex PCR reads, giving one row per CDR3 protein. The sample lists about 90,000 distinct CDR3 sequences, more than 75% seen once, with about a fifth in the top ten. Sequenced material: distant non-tumor lung tissue. The receptors were sampled from a woman in her 50s with non-small cell lung cancer.

On this clonotype itself: The junction does not match germline at one end; this may be a read error. The chain recombines TRBV12-3 or TRBV12-4 with TRBJ2-7; 9 bases map to TRBD1. CDR3 size: 16 residues. CDR3 DNA sequence: TGTACCAGCAGTTCAAGGCTTGGGACAGGGAGGCACGAGCAGTACTTC. As protein: CTSSSRLGTGRHEQYF.

On this clonotype: One end of the junction does not line up with germline, which may come from a read error. V and J are TRBV4-2 and TRBJ2-7, with D perhaps TRBD1 or TRBD2 (5 bases each). Germline V lookup: CDR1 LGHNA, CDR2 YNFKEQ. CDR3 length: 14 amino acids. The CDR3 DNA sequence: TGTGCCAGCAGCCAGTTAGGGGAGACCTACGATCAGTATTTC. This gives the protein CASSQLGETYDQYF.

Note on this clonotype: The germline gene is not matched at one end of the junction; a read error may be the cause. The genes are TRBV11-2 and TRBJ2-1, with a weak D call TRBD2 (6 bases). The CDR3 runs 15 residues. CDR1 SGHAT and CDR2 FQNNGV come from the germline V gene. The CDR3 here is CASSSVPGEWDEQFF. The CDR3 DNA sequence: TGTGCGAGCAGCTCTGTACCGGGAGAATGGGATGAGCAGTTCTTC.

Regarding this clonotype: Just one base apart from a much larger clone, this may be a read error. The chain combines TRBV5-1 with TRBJ2-1, with TRBD2 as a possible D gene (5 bases). CDR1 is SGHRS, CDR2 YFSETQ, per germline. CDR3 length: 14 amino acids. Trimming removed 4 bases at V and 12 bases at J, with 20 bases between. CDR3 residues: CASSVRPNGDVQFF. The CDR3 DNA reads as TGCGCCAGCAGCGTACGTCCCAACGGGGATGTGCAGTTCTTC.

To note about this clonotype: Given a much more abundant clone one base away, this may be a read error. The chain combines TRBV20-1 with TRBJ2-7; TRBD2 matches at 7 bases. Germline V CDR1 and CDR2: DFQATT, SNEGSKA (reference sequence). The length of the CDR3 is 17 residues. The CDR3 DNA follows: TGCAGTGCTTCGACCACGAAGGGGATAGCGGGCTCCCACGAGCAGTACTTC. Amino acids: CSASTTKGIAGSHEQYF.

This clonotype came up once. The junction differs from germline at one of its ends, possibly a read error. The chain combines TRBV28 with TRBJ2-1, with 7 bases matching TRBD2. Germline CDR1 reads MDHEN; CDR2 reads SYDVKM. CDR3 length: 12 residues. Here the CDR3 reads CALSGIGNGQFF. CDR3 nucleotide sequence: TGTGCTTTGAGCGGGATAGGGAATGGGCAGTTCTTC. The variable domain in full, completed from reference TRBV28 and TRBJ2-1, reads DVKVTQSSRYLVKRTGEKVFLECVQDMDHENMFWYRQDPGLGLRLIYFSYDVKMKEKGDIPEGYSVSREKKERFSLILESASTNQTSMYLCALSGIGNGQFFGPGTRLTVL.

As regards this clonotype: A junction end diverges from the germline sequence, so it may reflect a read error. V gene TRBV5-6 combines with J gene TRBJ2-5; 7 bases agree with TRBD1. This CDR3 comprises 15 residues. Looked up from germline, CDR1 is SGHDT and CDR2 is YYEEEE. As DNA, the CDR3 is TGTGCCGGCAGCCCTAACGACAGGGTCCAAGAGACCCAGTACTTC. Translation: CAGSPNDRVQETQYF.

At least ten counts were recorded for this clonotype. This sequence joins TRBV6-2 or TRBV6-3 and TRBJ2-7, with 7 bases fitting TRBD1. The CDR3 has 13 residues. The ends lost 4 bases at V and 4 bases at J; junction bases unmatched: 4. Germline CDR1 is MNHEY and CDR2 is SVGEGT. CDR3 coding DNA: TGTGCCAGCAGTTGGGACAGCTGGTACGAGCAGTACTTC. Translation: CASSWDSWYEQYF.

As concerns this clonotype: The final CDR3 position lacks the conserved phenylalanine or tryptophan, pointing to a likely read error. The genes are TRBV6-5 and TRBJ1-4; TRBD1 might be the D (6 bases). This CDR3 is 15 amino acids long. The ends were cut back, 10 bases at V and 7 bases at J, with 22 bases in the middle. Germline V gene data show CDR1 as MNHEY and CDR2 as SVGAGI. The CDR3 nucleotides read TGTGCCAACAGACTAAACTGGCAGGGGCCTGAAAAACTGTTTCTT. This translates into CANRLNWQGPEKLFL.

V usage is TRBV6-6 and J usage is TRBJ2-2, with 10 bases aligning to TRBD2. The CDR3 totals 14 residues. CDR1 is MNHNY and CDR2 is SVGAGI in the germline V gene (reference sequence). V was clipped by 10 bases and J by 5 bases; unmatched bases: 7. The CDR3 nucleotides are TGTGCCACCATAAGCGGGAGGGAAACCGGGGAGCTGTTTTTT. Amino acids: CATISGRETGELFF.

About this clonotype itself: Relative to the germline gene, one junction end is altered; a read error may explain this. The gene calls are TRBV10-1 and TRBJ2-5; D ambiguous. The CDR3 contains 12 residues. Germline V gene data show CDR1 as WNHNN and CDR2 as SYGVQD (reference sequence). For the CDR3, the DNA is TGCGCCAAACCCACCATTAGAGAGATCCAGTACTTC. It codes for CAKPTIREIQYF.

CDR3 sequence reads: CASGPCGTNYEQYF. CDR3 coding DNA: TGTGCCAGCGGTCCTTGCGGGACCAACTACGAGCAGTACTTC. The chain uses TRBV11-2 and TRBJ2-7, with D possibly matching TRBD2 (6 bases). Germline V gene lookup returns CDR1 SGHAT and CDR2 FQNNGV. The CDR3 runs 14 residues. Trimming pared 8 bases from V and 3 bases from J, leaving 17 bases between.

The J gene is TRBJ1-1, the V gene TRBV6-5; D not resolved. The CDR3 runs to 13 residues. CDR1 is MNHEY and CDR2 is SVGAGI in the germline V gene. V dropped 11 bases and J dropped 0 bases, with 13 bases sitting between them. This CDR3 is CAPALQVNTEAFF. CDR3 coding DNA: TGTGCCCCCGCACTGCAAGTGAACACTGAAGCTTTCTTT.

On this clonotype itself: Germline is not matched at one junction end, which may reflect a read error. The V gene is TRBV6-1, the J gene TRBJ1-4; TRBD1 is a possible D gene (6 bases). This CDR3 is built from 17 residues. Germline lookup yields CDR1 MNHNS and CDR2 SASEGT. In DNA form, the CDR3 reads TGTGCCAGCAGTGACCACCTCGGCGAGACAGGCAATGAAGAACTGTTTTTT. This encodes CASSDHLGETGNEELFF.

This clonotype occurred many times. The V gene is TRBV6-1, the J gene TRBJ1-5, with no clear D. The CDR3 is 17 amino acids. V was clipped by 1 base and J by 2 bases, with 15 bases between them. The germline V gene encodes CDR1 MNHNS and CDR2 SASEGT. CDR3 coding DNA: TGTGCCAGCAGTGAAGATTACTGGGGTAATGGCAATCAGCCCCAGCATTTT. Protein: CASSEDYWGNGNQPQHF.

In the case of this clonotype: One end of the junction does not line up with germline, which may come from a read error. V usage is TRBV11-2 and J usage is TRBJ2-7, with 7 nucleotides matching TRBD2. CDR1 and CDR2 (germline): SGHAT, FQNNGV. There are 17 residues in the CDR3. CDR3 bases: TGTCCCAGTAGCCAGCCAACTAGCGAGATAAACTCCTACGAGCAGTGCTTC. Its protein product is CPSSQPTSEINSYEQCF.

Concerning this clonotype: A read error may account for a junction end that differs from germline. This chain uses TRBV7-2 with TRBJ2-7, with D possibly matching TRBD2 (6 bases). The CDR3 totals 14 residues. Germline assignment: CDR1 SGHTA and CDR2 FQGNSA. In DNA form, the CDR3 reads TGTGCCAACAGCCTGACTATCGGGAGCTACGAGCAGTACTTC. Its translation: CANSLTIGSYEQYF.

As concerns this clonotype: Mismatch with germline at one junction end may stem from a read error. The chain recombines TRBV11-1 with TRBJ2-6; D is perhaps TRBD1 (5 bases). The CDR3 is made up of 16 amino acids. Germline loops: CDR1 SGHAT, CDR2 FQDESV (reference sequence). The CDR3 nucleotides are TGTGACAGCAGCCCGCCGGCCCGCTCTGGGGCCAACGCCCTGACTTTC. Its translation is CDSSPPARSGANALTF.